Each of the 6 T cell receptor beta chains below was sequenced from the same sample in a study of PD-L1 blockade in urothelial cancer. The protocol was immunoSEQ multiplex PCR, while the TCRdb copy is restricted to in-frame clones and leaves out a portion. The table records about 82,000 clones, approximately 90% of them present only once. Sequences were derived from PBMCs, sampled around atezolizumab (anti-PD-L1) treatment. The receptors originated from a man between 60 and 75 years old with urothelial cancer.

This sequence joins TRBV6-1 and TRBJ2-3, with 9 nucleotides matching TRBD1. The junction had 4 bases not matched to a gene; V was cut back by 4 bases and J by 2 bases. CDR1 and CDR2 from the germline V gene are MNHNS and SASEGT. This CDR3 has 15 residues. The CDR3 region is CASSVGDRDTDTQYF. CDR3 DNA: TGTGCCAGCAGTGTAGGGGACAGGGACACAGATACGCAGTATTTT.

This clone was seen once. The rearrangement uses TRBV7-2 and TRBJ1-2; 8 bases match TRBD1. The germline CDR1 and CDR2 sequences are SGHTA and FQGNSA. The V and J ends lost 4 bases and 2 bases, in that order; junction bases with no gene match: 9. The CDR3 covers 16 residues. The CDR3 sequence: CASSSTPGGVNYGYTF. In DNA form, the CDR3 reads TGTGCCAGCAGCTCTACTCCAGGGGGCGTGAACTATGGCTACACCTTC.

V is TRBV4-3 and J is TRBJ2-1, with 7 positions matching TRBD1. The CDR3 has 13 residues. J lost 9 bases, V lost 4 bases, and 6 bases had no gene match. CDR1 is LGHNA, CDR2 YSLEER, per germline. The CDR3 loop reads CASSPGGVSEQFF. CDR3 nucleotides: TGCGCCAGCAGCCCAGGGGGAGTCAGTGAGCAGTTCTTC.

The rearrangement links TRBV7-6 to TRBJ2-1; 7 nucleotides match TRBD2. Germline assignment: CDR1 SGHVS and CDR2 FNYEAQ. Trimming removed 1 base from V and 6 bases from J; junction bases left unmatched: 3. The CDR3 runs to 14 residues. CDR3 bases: TGTGCCAGCAGCTTAGTCAGGGAGGGCAATGAGCAGTTCTTC. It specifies CASSLVREGNEQFF.

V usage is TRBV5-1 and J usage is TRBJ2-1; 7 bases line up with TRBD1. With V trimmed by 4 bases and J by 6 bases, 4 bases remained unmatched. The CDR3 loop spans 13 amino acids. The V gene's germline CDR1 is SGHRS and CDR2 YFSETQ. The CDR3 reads CASSVGQTNEQFF. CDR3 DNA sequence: TGCGCCAGCAGCGTGGGACAGACCAATGAGCAGTTCTTC.

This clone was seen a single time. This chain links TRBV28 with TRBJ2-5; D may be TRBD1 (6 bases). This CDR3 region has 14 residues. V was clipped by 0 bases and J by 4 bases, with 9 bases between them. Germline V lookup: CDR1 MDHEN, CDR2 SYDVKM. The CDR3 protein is CASSLWGTRETQYF. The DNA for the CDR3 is TGTGCCAGCAGTTTATGGGGGACACGAGAGACCCAGTACTTC.